This T cell receptor (beta chain) was retrieved from a study of Ad26.COV2.S vaccination and SARS-CoV-2 variants (dated by TCRdb to 2020 to 2022). Notes on the research overall: Donors in the vaccine arm were drawn from COV1001, a multicentre, randomized, double-blind, placebo-controlled phase I-IIa trial testing Ad26.COV2.S in healthy adults. TCRbeta repertoire sequencing was used to assess the specificity and breadth of SARS-CoV-2-reactive T cell receptors after Ad26.COV2.S vaccination. Participants in the trial were split at random into five groups of five each, receiving low-dose or high-dose Ad26.COV2.S once or twice, or else placebo on both occasions. Investigators remained blinded to trial group allocation during experiments and outcome assessment. Ad26.COV2.S was administered intramuscularly at 5 x 10^10 or 1 x 10^11 viral particles, either as a single shot or as two shots given 56 days apart. A total of 32 samples were included in the TCR-sequenced set, comprising around 19 Ad26.COV2.S vaccine recipients, 5 placebo recipients and 8 SARS-CoV-2 convalescent individuals. Study-level results and caveats: Spike-specific TCR breadth was higher in Ad26.COV2.S recipients than in placebo recipients (P = 0.0014). Comparable non-spike TCR breadth was observed between vaccine and placebo recipients, consistent with only spike being contained in the vaccine. Comparing responses between vaccine doses or regimens was not something the study was powered to do. After vaccination, substantial breadth of spike-specific CD8+ and CD4+ T cell responses was reported. It was noted by the authors that total T cell responses may have been underestimated by the TCR breadth and depth analyses.

The intended sense of this specimen's treatment or condition label: some 19 received Ad26.COV2.S at low or high dose, single or two shots; a few received placebo; per-sample allocation not given. Repertoires of vaccine and placebo recipients were sequenced from samples taken on day 63 after the first injection. In Cohort 1b, roughly 26 adults aged 18-55 years were enrolled at a single site in Boston, USA, between 29 July and 7 August 2020. Ad26.COV2.S consisted of a replication-incompetent adenovirus type 26 vector by which a prefusion-stabilized SARS-CoV-2 spike protein from the original Wuhan strain was expressed. Comments on this clone: There is no known antigen for this receptor. Base-call qualities are not available, and no considerably larger clone is one nucleotide away.

From the germline V gene (reference sequence), CDR1 is MNHEY and CDR2 is SMNVEV. Reading from cysteine to phenylalanine, the CDR3 counts 15 amino acids. Only CDR3 DNA remains: 45 bases, in frame from the first base. At the junction V is shortened by 1 base and J by 3 bases; bases outside the gene matches: 4. TCRbeta CDR3 regions were sequenced with the immunoSEQ Assay. After extraction, genomic DNA underwent amplification by bias-controlled multiplex PCR, followed by high-throughput sequencing. On the study's bioinformatics: To quantify the absolute abundance of each unique TCRbeta CDR3 region, sequences were collapsed and filtered. T cell fraction was estimated by normalizing TCRbeta template counts to usable DNA, which was measured by amplifying reference genes present in all nucleated cells. Repertoire TCRs were annotated as SARS-CoV-2-specific when V gene, CDR3 amino acid sequence and J gene were exactly matched to a known reactive TCR set. The reference SARS-CoV-2 TCR set came from MIRA and was filtered for enrichment in COVID-19-positive ImmuneCODE repertoires, removing public or cross-reactive TCRs. Drawing on the MIRA antigens, annotated TCRs were analysed further at the level of specific ORF or position within ORF. Breadth was defined as annotated unique rearrangements over total unique productive rearrangements; depth was the summed frequency of those rearrangements. Group comparisons of TCR breadth used two-sided Wilcoxon rank-sum tests. TCRdb's version of the immuneACCESS table is confined to in-frame rearrangements and falls short of the full clone set. An unresolved V gene accounts for under half of the shortfall where checked; the remainder is of unknown origin. Clone size and the V and J calls come from that table; the DNA yielded D and trimming. Present in this sample are about 350,000 clones, around 89% of which were seen just once. The ten largest clones take up approximately 5% of the sample.

This specimen was peripheral blood, taken in a trial of Ad26.COV2.S vaccine versus placebo. This chain is built from TRBV27 and TRBJ2-7, with 9 junctional bases fitting TRBD2. This clonotype was sampled from a person aged 18-60 years who received the Ad26.COV2.S COVID-19 vaccine or a placebo. The DNA sequence is given as TGTGCCAGCAGTTTATTTCCTAGCGGGGACTACGAGCAGTACTTC. Protein translation: CASSLFPSGDYEQYF.